The entry below gives a single TCR beta chain sequence along with its context. Its target antigen remains unknown. The input lacks base qualities; no much larger clone sits a single base away. Trimming costs V 4 bases and J 0 bases, and their ends lie 13 bases apart. Per the germline V gene, SGDLS is the CDR1 and YYNGEE is the CDR2. Including cysteine and phenylalanine, the CDR3 has 15 amino acids. This entry keeps only the CDR3 DNA: 45 bases, framed from base 1. The meaning of the sample's time point label: about 28 days (+/-7) after the second vaccine dose. The label giving this sample's treatment or condition can be read as: meningococcal conjugate vaccine given as trial control. Vaccinee samples came from UK trials COV001 and COV002, including a single-blind randomized controlled phase 2/3 trial of AZD1222 (ChAdOx1 nCoV-19) in healthy adults. Trial participant PBMC samples were collected at day 0 and day 28 after the second dose for TCRbeta chain sequencing.

The sample belongs to a study of T cell responses to AZD1222 COVID-19 vaccine (dated by TCRdb to the early 2020s). With respect to the entire study: A total of 230 to 250 trial participants underwent TCR sequencing, of whom 207 received two doses of AZD1222 and about 25 received two doses of the MenACWY control vaccine. Trial participants were enrolled by age into subgroups of 18-55, 56-69 and 70-plus years, and approximately 150, 30 and 60 TCR-sequenced participants, respectively, were included in these subgroups. What the authors observed across the whole study: In the small 56-69-year group, the increase in depth fell short of significance, most likely because of low power. Because no day 14 peak-response samples were available, the repertoires could be characterized only after the peak T cell response. Conclusions about previously exposed vaccinees are limited, since just six AZD1222 recipients were seropositive for SARS-CoV-2 at baseline. Most participants were white British and females outnumbered males, and the authors suggested that clonal diversity may have been underestimated. Spike-specific TCR breadth and depth rose significantly after two AZD1222 doses compared with day 0 and with MenACWY recipients. Nearly half of unique spike-specific TCRs reportedly recognized epitopes outside regions mutated in the B.1.351 and B.1.1.7 variants. CD4 TCRs associated with the vaccine covered the entire spike protein, and the dominant responses were in regions 160-218 and 743-854.

The CDR3 regions of human TCRbeta chains were analyzed by immunosequencing. The authors' pipeline ran thus. Repertoire TCRs were checked for matches against a reference library of SARS-CoV-2-specific TCRs that had been generated using the MIRA antigen-specificity platform. Breadth meant the fraction of unique TCRs that were SARS-CoV-2-associated, whereas depth meant the fraction of total T cells that were SARS-CoV-2-associated. Using the MIRA data, each spike-specific TCR was assigned both to the spike region to which the TCR was reactive and to a CD4 or CD8 class. Log10-transformed breadth and depth values were compared by one-way ANOVA with Sidak's multiple comparisons tests. The immuneACCESS repertoire file appears here via TCRdb, limited to in-frame rearrangements. These files lack a portion of the clones; in checked studies, under half of the deficit traces to unresolved V genes, and the cause of the others is not known. The V and J calls and clone size were taken over from that table, and D and trimming were inferred from the DNA. For this sample there are more than 100,000 clones; approximately 85% appear just once. The ten biggest clones cover 6.5% to 8.5% of the sample.

The receptor's source is an adult who received the MenACWY meningococcal vaccine as a control. This material consisted of peripheral blood, taken 28 days after the second dose of the MenACWY control vaccine. The sequence links TRBV9 to TRBJ1-1, with the D gene uncertain. The CDR3: CASSPSAGMNTEAFF. The sequenced DNA is TGTGCCAGCAGCCCCTCGGCGGGGATGAACACTGAAGCTTTCTTT.